A single sample is the source of the 9 T cell receptor beta chains below, sequenced in a study of cytomegalovirus exposure and HLA in healthy donors. The PCR contained 60 Vbeta and 13 Jbeta primers. The protocol was immunoSEQ multiplex PCR, while the TCRdb copy is restricted to in-frame clones and leaves out a portion. Counted here are over 150,000 clones, around 67% occurring once; the ten biggest clones make up approximately 4.5%. Sequencing was performed on PBMCs. These receptors were taken from a woman younger than 30 in good health and CMV-seropositive.

The chain joins TRBV19 to TRBJ2-1, with 9 positions matching TRBD1. Germline V gene lookup returns CDR1 LNHDA and CDR2 SQIVND (reference sequence). CDR3 length equals 16 residues. The V and J ends lost 1 base and 4 bases, in that order; junction bases with no gene match: 5. This CDR3 reads CASSIAIGTGYNEQFF. The DNA of the CDR3 is TGTGCCAGTAGTATAGCCATCGGGACAGGGTACAATGAGCAGTTCTTC.

This clone was observed a single time. J is TRBJ1-5 and V is TRBV2; 9 nucleotides agree with TRBD1. V gave up 5 bases and J gave up 5 bases; unmatched junction bases: 10. From germline, CDR1 is SNHLY and CDR2 FYNNEI. The CDR3 sequence is 16 residues long. CDR3 DNA: TGTGCCAGCAGTATAAATCCGGGACAGGGTTATCAGCCCCAGCATTTT. It translates to CASSINPGQGYQPQHF.

This chain joins TRBV19 and TRBJ2-3; 10 bases are a match to TRBD1. The CDR3 spans 18 residues. Germline lookup yields CDR1 LNHDA and CDR2 SQIVND (reference sequence). V gave up 2 bases and J gave up 2 bases; unmatched junction bases: 10. The CDR3, as DNA: TGTGCCAGTAGTATAATAGGGACAGGGGTCTCCTCCACAGATACGCAGTATTTT. Residues: CASSIIGTGVSSTDTQYF.

This rearrangement joins TRBV2 to TRBJ1-4; 8 bases map to TRBD1. The CDR3 covers 14 residues. Looked up from germline, CDR1 is SNHLY and CDR2 is FYNNEI. V lost 6 bases to trimming and J lost 4 bases; unmatched junction nucleotides: 4. CDR3: CASRQGAGNEKLFF. As DNA, the CDR3 is TGTGCCAGCAGGCAGGGGGCTGGTAATGAAAAACTGTTTTTT.

The chain combines TRBV4-1 with TRBJ2-1, with 16 bases aligning to TRBD2. The V and J ends lost 3 bases and 8 bases, in that order; junction bases with no gene match: 13. Germline CDR1 is MGHRA and CDR2 is YSYEKL. The CDR3 extends over 19 amino acids. CDR3 sequence (DNA): TGCGCCAGCAGCCACCCGGGACTAGCGGGGGGGCCCGGTCTTGATGAGCAGTTCTTC. Its protein product is CASSHPGLAGGPGLDEQFF.

This clone has a handful of counts. The chain recombines TRBV29-1 with TRBJ2-5; D ambiguous. V dropped 3 bases and J dropped 0 bases, with 5 bases sitting between them. The CDR3 has 12 amino acids. Germline values: CDR1 SQVTM, CDR2 ANQGSEA. This chain's CDR3 is CSVDPHQETQYF. CDR3 coding DNA: TGCAGCGTTGATCCTCACCAAGAGACCCAGTACTTC.

V usage is TRBV18 and J usage is TRBJ2-1; D uncertain. Trimming stripped 3 bases from V and 3 bases from J, with 3 bases between. The CDR3 loop spans 12 amino acids. Germline values: CDR1 KGHSH, CDR2 LQKENI. As DNA, the CDR3 is TGTGCCAGCTCACCCCGCTACAATGAGCAGTTCTTC. Translation: CASSPRYNEQFF.

In its sample, this clone was seen once. This rearrangement joins TRBV5-1 to TRBJ2-3; 10 bases agree with TRBD2. Germline V gene lookup returns CDR1 SGHRS and CDR2 YFSETQ. Trimming removed 8 bases from V and 2 bases from J; junction bases left unmatched: 5. The CDR3 extends over 14 amino acids. The DNA of the CDR3 is TGCGCCAGTCGTAGCGGGGGGTTCACAGATACGCAGTATTTT. Its protein is CASRSGGFTDTQYF.

In this sample, this clone turned up a few times. The J gene is TRBJ1-1, the V gene TRBV10-3; no clear D gene. The ends were cut back, 6 bases at V and 6 bases at J, with 17 bases in the middle. The CDR3 is 14 residues long. Per the germline V gene, CDR1 is ENHRY and CDR2 is SYGVKD. In DNA form, the CDR3 reads TGTGCCATCAGCGCCCGTGAGGGAAAGGCTGAAGCTTTCTTT. Protein sequence: CAISAREGKAEAFF.